Listed below are T cell receptor beta chains from one sample, sequenced in a study of blood T cell repertoires in COVID-19. Profiled with immunoSEQ multiplex PCR; TCRdb holds only in-frame clones, not every one. The data hold over 50,000 clones, with 84% observed a single time. The sequenced material came from peripheral blood. These receptors were obtained from a man in his sixties with COVID-19, enrolled during active disease. CDR3s include the opening cysteine and the closing phenylalanine or tryptophan. D genes are given only for firm matches. For some rows the clone size is stated as once, few or many, or as a class when expanded; others skip it.

J: TRBJ2-3
size: -
D: TRBD1
V: TRBV6-5
CDR3: CASSRQGATADTQYF
DNA: TGTGCCAGCAGTCGACAGGGGGCGACGGCAGATACGCAGTATTTT

J: TRBJ2-7
size: -
D: TRBD2
V: TRBV5-4
CDR3: CASSFAGGPYEQYF
DNA: TGTGCCAGCAGCTTTGCGGGAGGGCCGTACGAGCAGTACTTC

J: TRBJ2-7
size: -
D: TRBD1
V: TRBV28
CDR3: CASSRTGVYEQYF
DNA: TGTGCCAGCTCGAGGACAGGGGTCTACGAGCAGTACTTC

J: TRBJ2-7
size: -
D: -
V: TRBV5-6
CDR3: CASSLIQRRAYEQYF
DNA: TGTGCCAGCAGCTTGATCCAGCGCCGGGCCTACGAGCAGTACTTC

J: TRBJ1-3
size: -
D: TRBD1
V: TRBV18
CDR3: CASSRGQSSSGNTIYF
DNA: TGTGCCAGCTCAAGGGGACAGTCGAGCTCTGGAAACACCATATATTTT

J: TRBJ2-2
size: -
D: TRBD2
V: TRBV7-3
CDR3: CASSYRLAGEGGELFF
DNA: TGTGCCAGCAGCTATCGACTAGCGGGAGAAGGCGGGGAGCTGTTTTTT

J: TRBJ2-7
size: medium-sized
D: -
V: TRBV24-1
CDR3: CATESGTGPEQYF
DNA: TGTGCCACCGAATCCGGTACGGGTCCCGAGCAGTACTTC

J: TRBJ2-3
size: -
D: TRBD2
V: TRBV5-1
CDR3: CASSNRLADSSDTQYF
DNA: TGCGCCAGCAGCAACAGACTAGCGGATTCCTCAGATACGCAGTATTTT

J: TRBJ2-7
size: -
D: -
V: TRBV21-1
CDR3: CASSKGLGTGPHEQYF
DNA: TGTGCCAGCAGCAAAGGCCTCGGGACAGGGCCCCACGAGCAGTACTTC

J: TRBJ1-1
size: -
D: TRBD1
V: TRBV12-3/TRBV12-4
CDR3: CASRIQGYTEAFF
DNA: TGTGCCAGCAGGATACAGGGGTACACTGAAGCTTTCTTT

J: TRBJ1-1
size: -
D: -
V: TRBV27
CDR3: CASSYGRYTEAFF
DNA: TGTGCCAGCAGCTATGGTCGGTACACTGAAGCTTTCTTT

J: TRBJ2-1
size: once
D: TRBD2
V: TRBV7-6
CDR3: CASSSAIGLAGGGEQFF
DNA: TGTGCCAGCAGCTCCGCTATCGGACTAGCGGGGGGTGGTGAGCAGTTCTTC

J: TRBJ2-7
size: -
D: -
V: TRBV6-5
CDR3: CASSYSASDTYEQYF
DNA: TGTGCCAGCAGTTACTCGGCTAGCGATACCTACGAGCAGTACTTC

J: TRBJ1-2
size: once
D: -
V: TRBV18
CDR3: CASSPGAGLNYGYTF
DNA: TGTGCCAGCTCACCAGGGGCAGGGTTGAACTATGGCTACACCTTC

J: TRBJ1-5
size: once
D: -
V: TRBV6-1
CDR3: CASSGAREVGNQPQHF
DNA: TGTGCCAGCAGTGGGGCCCGGGAGGTAGGCAATCAGCCCCAGCATTTT

J: TRBJ1-3
size: -
D: -
V: TRBV6-5
CDR3: CASSYMSSGNTIYF
DNA: TGTGCCAGCAGTTACATGAGCTCTGGAAACACCATATATTTT

J: TRBJ1-1
size: -
D: TRBD1
V: TRBV7-9
CDR3: CASSLGDRSSSEAFF
DNA: TGTGCCAGCAGCTTAGGGGACAGGTCCAGCTCTGAAGCTTTCTTT

J: TRBJ2-3
size: -
D: TRBD1
V: TRBV7-3
CDR3: CASSYGQGPDTQYF
DNA: TGTGCCAGCAGCTACGGACAGGGACCAGATACGCAGTATTTT

J: TRBJ2-3
size: -
D: TRBD1
V: TRBV29-1
CDR3: CSVGVADRRDTQYF
DNA: TGCAGCGTTGGGGTGGCGGACAGGCGTGATACGCAGTATTTT

J: TRBJ1-1
size: -
D: -
V: TRBV6-5
CDR3: CASSSQANTEAFF
DNA: TGTGCCAGCAGTAGTCAGGCGAACACTGAAGCTTTCTTT

J: TRBJ1-5
size: -
D: TRBD1
V: TRBV30
CDR3: CAWGTDSNQPQHF
DNA: TGTGCCTGGGGGACAGATAGCAATCAGCCCCAGCATTTT

J: TRBJ1-3
size: once
D: -
V: TRBV10-3
CDR3: CAISGQEYRTSGNTIYF
DNA: TGTGCCATCAGTGGTCAGGAGTACAGGACCTCTGGAAACACCATATATTTT

J: TRBJ2-2
size: -
D: TRBD2
V: TRBV3-1/TRBV3-2
CDR3: CASSLLSGGTTGELFF
DNA: TGTGCCAGCAGCCTTCTCAGCGGGGGAACGACCGGGGAGCTGTTTTTT

J: TRBJ1-3
size: -
D: -
V: TRBV5-4
CDR3: CASSLDLGSGNTIYF
DNA: TGTGCCAGCAGCTTGGACCTAGGCTCTGGAAACACCATATATTTT

J: TRBJ2-2
size: -
D: TRBD2
V: TRBV11-3
CDR3: CASSLKAGAVTGELFF
DNA: TGTGCCAGCAGCTTAAAGGCGGGAGCTGTCACCGGGGAGCTGTTTTTT

J: TRBJ2-3
size: -
D: TRBD2
V: TRBV19
CDR3: CASTPWGGRPSTDTQYF
DNA: TGTGCCAGTACCCCCTGGGGGGGGAGACCTAGCACAGATACGCAGTATTTT

J: TRBJ2-3
size: -
D: -
V: TRBV12-5
CDR3: CASGNRQGLSTDTQYF
DNA: TGTGCTAGTGGTAATAGGCAGGGACTGAGCACAGATACGCAGTATTTT

J: TRBJ1-1
size: -
D: -
V: TRBV10-3
CDR3: CAISENSGTFF
DNA: TGTGCCATCAGTGAAAACTCGGGAACGTTCTTT

J: TRBJ2-7
size: -
D: -
V: TRBV12-3/TRBV12-4
CDR3: CASSPGTPYEQYF
DNA: TGTGCCAGCAGCCCCGGGACACCCTACGAGCAGTACTTC

J: TRBJ2-3
size: -
D: TRBD2
V: TRBV29-1
CDR3: CSVVPRGGSTDTQYF
DNA: TGCAGCGTTGTTCCCCGGGGAGGGAGCACAGATACGCAGTATTTT

J: TRBJ1-3
size: -
D: -
V: TRBV5-6
CDR3: CASSRLAGAGNTIYF
DNA: TGTGCCAGCAGCAGGCTCGCGGGGGCTGGAAACACCATATATTTT

J: TRBJ2-1
size: -
D: TRBD2
V: TRBV3-1/TRBV3-2
CDR3: CASSLAGVGVNEQFF
DNA: TGTGCCAGCAGTTTAGCGGGGGTGGGGGTTAATGAGCAGTTCTTC

J: TRBJ2-3
size: -
D: -
V: TRBV2
CDR3: CASSQLSSVADTQYF
DNA: TGTGCCAGCAGCCAACTCTCTAGTGTAGCAGATACGCAGTATTTT

J: TRBJ1-3
size: -
D: TRBD1
V: TRBV7-6
CDR3: CASSGRQGGTGNTIYF
DNA: TGTGCCAGCAGCGGGAGACAGGGAGGTACTGGAAACACCATATATTTT

J: TRBJ2-7
size: medium-sized
D: TRBD2
V: TRBV5-1
CDR3: CASSLDPSGGTVYEQYF
DNA: TGCGCCAGCAGCTTGGACCCTAGCGGGGGGACTGTCTACGAGCAGTACTTC

J: TRBJ1-5
size: -
D: -
V: TRBV19
CDR3: CASSMGSGNSNQPQHF
DNA: TGTGCCAGTAGTATGGGATCAGGGAATAGCAATCAGCCCCAGCATTTT

J: TRBJ2-5
size: -
D: TRBD2
V: TRBV6-5
CDR3: CASSYSGTSLETQYF
DNA: TGTGCCAGCAGTTACTCGGGGACTAGCTTGGAGACCCAGTACTTC

J: TRBJ1-5
size: -
D: -
V: TRBV2
CDR3: CASSRVEQPQHF
DNA: TGTGCCAGCAGTCGGGTGGAACAGCCCCAGCATTTT

J: TRBJ2-1
size: -
D: -
V: TRBV19
CDR3: CASGEFNNEQFF
DNA: TGTGCCAGCGGGGAATTTAACAATGAGCAGTTCTTC

J: TRBJ2-2
size: -
D: TRBD1
V: TRBV18
CDR3: CASSPQIGTGMNTGELFF
DNA: TGTGCCAGCTCACCCCAGATAGGGACAGGGATGAACACCGGGGAGCTGTTTTTT

J: TRBJ1-1
size: -
D: TRBD1
V: TRBV30
CDR3: CTWDRVNTEAFF
DNA: TGTACCTGGGACAGGGTGAACACTGAAGCTTTCTTT

J: TRBJ1-2
size: once
D: TRBD1
V: TRBV18
CDR3: CASSQGQGSYGYTF
DNA: TGTGCCAGCTCACAGGGACAGGGGAGCTATGGCTACACCTTC

J: TRBJ2-1
size: -
D: -
V: TRBV3-1/TRBV3-2
CDR3: CASSQEGEQFF
DNA: TGTGCCAGCAGCCAAGAGGGCGAGCAGTTCTTC

J: TRBJ2-5
size: few
D: -
V: TRBV6-6
CDR3: CASLQTGAFQETQYF
DNA: TGTGCCAGCTTACAAACGGGAGCTTTCCAAGAGACCCAGTACTTC

J: TRBJ2-7
size: -
D: TRBD1
V: TRBV5-1
CDR3: CASSLGDRSSYEQYF
DNA: TGCGCCAGCAGCTTGGGGGACAGAAGCTCCTACGAGCAGTACTTC

J: TRBJ1-1
size: few
D: TRBD1
V: TRBV2
CDR3: CASSVRTGENTEAFF
DNA: TGTGCCAGCAGTGTACGGACAGGGGAGAACACTGAAGCTTTCTTT

J: TRBJ1-5
size: -
D: -
V: TRBV7-6
CDR3: CASSRTGQGNQPQHF
DNA: TGTGCCAGCAGCCGAACAGGTCAAGGCAATCAGCCCCAGCATTTT

J: TRBJ2-6
size: -
D: -
V: TRBV9
CDR3: CASSVSRLSGANVLTF
DNA: TGTGCCAGCAGCGTGTCCCGACTCTCTGGGGCCAACGTCCTGACTTTC

J: TRBJ1-6
size: -
D: -
V: TRBV2
CDR3: CASSEGGAGNSPLHF
DNA: TGTGCCAGCAGTGAGGGGGGGGCGGGTAATTCACCCCTCCACTTT

J: TRBJ1-2
size: -
D: TRBD1
V: TRBV3-1/TRBV3-2
CDR3: CASSQGTGNYGYTF
DNA: TGTGCCAGCAGCCAAGGGACAGGAAACTATGGCTACACCTTC

J: TRBJ2-1
size: few
D: TRBD2
V: TRBV5-1
CDR3: CASSLGYASGTVHNEQFF
DNA: TGCGCCAGCAGCTTGGGGTACGCTAGCGGGACGGTCCACAATGAGCAGTTCTTC

J: TRBJ2-5
size: -
D: TRBD1
V: TRBV3-1/TRBV3-2
CDR3: CASSRQERETGQGETQYF
DNA: TGTGCCAGCAGCCGCCAAGAGCGCGAGACGGGACAGGGAGAGACCCAGTACTTC

J: TRBJ2-1
size: -
D: TRBD2
V: TRBV7-9
CDR3: CASSPKPRLAANEQFF
DNA: TGTGCCAGCAGCCCTAAGCCAAGACTAGCGGCCAATGAGCAGTTCTTC

J: TRBJ1-2
size: -
D: -
V: TRBV12-1
CDR3: CASSLPFAGSGYTF
DNA: TGTGCCAGCAGCCTACCATTCGCCGGGAGCGGCTACACCTTC

J: TRBJ2-2
size: -
D: TRBD1
V: TRBV7-6
CDR3: CASSLGQGVNTGELFF
DNA: TGTGCCAGCAGCTTAGGACAGGGGGTTAACACCGGGGAGCTGTTTTTT

J: TRBJ2-7
size: -
D: -
V: TRBV20-1
CDR3: CSVGQLYEQYF
DNA: TGCAGTGTAGGACAGTTGTACGAGCAGTACTTC

J: TRBJ1-5
size: -
D: TRBD1
V: TRBV18
CDR3: CASSPFGQGGMDQPQHF
DNA: TGTGCCAGCTCACCATTTGGACAGGGAGGAATGGATCAGCCCCAGCATTTT

J: TRBJ2-5
size: -
D: -
V: TRBV9
CDR3: CASSVGRGETQYF
DNA: TGTGCCAGCAGCGTAGGCAGGGGAGAGACCCAGTACTTC

J: TRBJ2-1
size: -
D: TRBD2
V: TRBV2
CDR3: CASSESSGSTDEQFF
DNA: TGTGCCAGCAGTGAAAGTAGCGGGAGTACGGATGAGCAGTTCTTC